The 9 T cell receptor beta chains reported below all come from one sample, sequenced in a study of blood T cell repertoires in COVID-19. Repertoires were generated with immunoSEQ multiplex PCR, while TCRdb's copy carries only in-frame clones and drops some. The sample contains over 150,000 clones, just under 85% of which appear only once. The specimen sequenced was peripheral blood. These TCRs come from a woman aged 60-75 years with acute or convalescent COVID-19.

This clone was picked up one time. The chain couples TRBV30 to TRBJ2-7, with D hard to call. The germline gives CDR1 GTSNPN, CDR2 SVGIG (reference sequence). Between the trimmed V and J ends, which lost 3 bases and 6 bases, there was a span of 15 bases. CDR3 length: 13 residues. CDR3 sequence: CAWSARLMGEQYF. Here the CDR3 DNA reads TGTGCCTGGAGCGCTAGACTGATGGGCGAGCAGTACTTC. The entire variable domain, with the rest obtained from reference TRBV30 and TRBJ2-7, is as follows: SQTIHQWPATLVQPVGSPLSLECTVEGTSNPNLYWYRQAAGRGLQLLFYSVGIGQISSEVPQNLSASRPQDRQFILSSKKLLLSDSGFYLCAWSARLMGEQYFGPGTRLTVT.

This chain links TRBV5-1 with TRBJ1-4; D possibly corresponds to TRBD1 (5 bases). The germline V gene encodes CDR1 SGHRS and CDR2 YFSETQ. V lost 3 bases and J lost 4, with 13 bases in between. There are 15 residues in the CDR3. In nucleotides, the CDR3 is TGCGCCAGCAGCTCCCGGGAGGGGCTTAATGAAAAACTGTTTTTT. Amino acid sequence: CASSSREGLNEKLFF.

The chain links TRBV18 to TRBJ1-1, with D uncertain. This CDR3 spans 13 amino acids. Deletions cut 2 bases from V and 3 bases from J, with 7 bases between. Germline assignment: CDR1 KGHSH and CDR2 LQKENI. Here the CDR3 DNA reads TGTGCCAGCTCACCATGGCTCGACACTGAAGCTTTCTTT. This codes for CASSPWLDTEAFF. The full variable domain, its missing parts supplied by reference TRBV18 and TRBJ1-1, is NAGVMQNPRHLVRRRGQEARLRCSPMKGHSHVYWYRQLPEEGLKFMVYLQKENIIDESGMPKERFSAEFPKEGPSILRIQQVVRGDSAAYFCASSPWLDTEAFFGQGTRLTVV.

The chain links TRBV6-1 to TRBJ2-7; a possible D gene is TRBD2 (7 bases). This CDR3 comprises 14 residues. Germline CDR1 is MNHNS and CDR2 is SASEGT. The ends were cut back, 3 bases at V and 10 bases at J, with 19 bases in the middle. For the CDR3, the DNA is TGTGCCAGCAGTGAGGGCGGGGGCCCTAGAGCACAGTACGTC. As protein: CASSEGGGPRAQYV.

The J gene is TRBJ1-2, the V gene TRBV5-1, with TRBD1 matching over 8 bases. The CDR3 spans 14 residues. Germline CDR1 reads SGHRS; CDR2 reads YFSETQ. V shed 4 bases and J 3 bases; nucleotides not matched to a gene: 5. CDR3 DNA: TGCGCCAGCAGCCCGGACAGGGAGGACTATGGCTACACCTTC. Its translation: CASSPDREDYGYTF.

The V gene is TRBV5-1, the J gene TRBJ1-3; TRBD1 matches 7 bases. V shed 0 bases, J shed 3 bases, and the junction held 6 bases outside the gene matches. Germline lookup yields CDR1 SGHRS and CDR2 YFSETQ. The CDR3 consists of 16 residues. The CDR3 DNA reads as TGCGCCAGCAGCTTGGCTGGAGGGGGCTTTGGAAACACCATATATTTT. Encoded protein: CASSLAGGGFGNTIYF.

The chain combines TRBV6-2 or TRBV6-3 with TRBJ2-5; 7 nucleotides line up with TRBD2. Germline V gene sequence: CDR1 MNHEY, CDR2 SVGEGT. The J segment lost 5 bases and the V segment lost 7 bases, leaving 7 bases of the junction unmatched. CDR3 size: 13 residues. The CDR3 DNA reads as TGTGCCAGCACCCCCGCGGGGGAGGAGACCCAGTACTTC. Encoded protein: CASTPAGEETQYF.

The chain couples TRBV3-1 (or the pseudogene TRBV3-2) to TRBJ1-6; D is unresolved. This CDR3 is 15 amino acids long. Germline CDR1 LGHDT, CDR2 YNNKEL (reference sequence). Trimming removed 2 bases from V and 9 bases from J, with 14 bases in between. CDR3 nucleotide sequence: TGTGCCAGCAGCCAAAAGGCGCCGGGAGTTTCACCCCTCCACTTT. This sequence encodes CASSQKAPGVSPLHF.

This chain joins TRBV9 and TRBJ2-1; 7 bases match TRBD1. V trimming: 3 bases; J trimming: 3 bases; junction bases outside the gene matches: 9. Germline V gene lookup returns CDR1 SGDLS and CDR2 YYNGEE. There are 16 residues in the CDR3. CDR3 sequence (DNA): TGTGCCAGCAGCGCGACCCCGGGACAGAACTACAATGAGCAGTTCTTC. Protein product: CASSATPGQNYNEQFF.